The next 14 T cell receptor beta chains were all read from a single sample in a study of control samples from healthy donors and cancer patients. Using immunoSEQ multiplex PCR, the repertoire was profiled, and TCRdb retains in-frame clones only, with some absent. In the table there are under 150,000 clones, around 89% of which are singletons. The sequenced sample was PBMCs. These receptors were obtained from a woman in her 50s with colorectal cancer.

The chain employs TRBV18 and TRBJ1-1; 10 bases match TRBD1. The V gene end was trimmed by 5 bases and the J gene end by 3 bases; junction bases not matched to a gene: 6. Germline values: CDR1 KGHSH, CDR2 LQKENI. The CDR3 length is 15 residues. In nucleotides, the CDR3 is TGTGCCAGCTCATCGGGACAGGGGAGAGACACTGAAGCTTTCTTT. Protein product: CASSSGQGRDTEAFF. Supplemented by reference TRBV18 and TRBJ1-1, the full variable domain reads NAGVMQNPRHLVRRRGQEARLRCSPMKGHSHVYWYRQLPEEGLKFMVYLQKENIIDESGMPKERFSAEFPKEGPSILRIQQVVRGDSAAYFCASSSGQGRDTEAFFGQGTRLTVV.

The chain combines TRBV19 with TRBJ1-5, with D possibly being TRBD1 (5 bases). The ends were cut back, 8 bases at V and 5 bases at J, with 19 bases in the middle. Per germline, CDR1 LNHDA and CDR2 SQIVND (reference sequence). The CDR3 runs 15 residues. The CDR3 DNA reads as TGTGCCAGTGGGGGGGGGTCGATGTTGGATCAGCCCCAGCATTTT. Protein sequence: CASGGGSMLDQPQHF. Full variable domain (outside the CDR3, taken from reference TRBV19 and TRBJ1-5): DGGITQSPKYLFRKEGQNVTLSCEQNLNHDAMYWYRQDPGQGLRLIYYSQIVNDFQKGDIAEGYSVSREKKESFPLTVTSAQKNPTAFYLCASGGGSMLDQPQHFGDGTRLSIL.

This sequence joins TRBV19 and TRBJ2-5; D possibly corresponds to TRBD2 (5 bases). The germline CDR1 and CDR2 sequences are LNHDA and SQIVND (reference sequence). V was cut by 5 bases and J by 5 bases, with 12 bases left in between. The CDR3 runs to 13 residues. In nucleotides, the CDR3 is TGTGCCAGTAGTTGGACTTTGCAGGAGACCCAGTACTTC. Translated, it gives CASSWTLQETQYF.

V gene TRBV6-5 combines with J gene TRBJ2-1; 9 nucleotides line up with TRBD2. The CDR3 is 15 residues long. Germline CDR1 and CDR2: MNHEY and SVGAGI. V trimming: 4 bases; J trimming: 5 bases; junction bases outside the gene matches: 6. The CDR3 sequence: CASSSAGGRNNEQFF. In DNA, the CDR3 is TGTGCCAGCAGTTCAGCGGGAGGACGTAACAATGAGCAGTTCTTC.

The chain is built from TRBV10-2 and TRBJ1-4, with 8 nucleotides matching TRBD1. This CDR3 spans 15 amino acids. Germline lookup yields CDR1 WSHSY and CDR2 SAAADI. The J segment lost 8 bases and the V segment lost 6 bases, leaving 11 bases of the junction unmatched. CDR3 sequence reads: CASSQSGTGSEKLFF. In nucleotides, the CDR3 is TGCGCCAGCAGCCAATCCGGGACAGGCTCAGAAAAACTGTTTTTT.

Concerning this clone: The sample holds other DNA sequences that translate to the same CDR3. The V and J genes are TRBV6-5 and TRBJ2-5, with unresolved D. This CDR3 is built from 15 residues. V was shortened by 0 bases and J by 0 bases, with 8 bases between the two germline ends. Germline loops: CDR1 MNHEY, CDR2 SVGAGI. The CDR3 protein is CASSYSGRYQETQYF. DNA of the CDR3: TGTGCCAGCAGTTACTCGGGCAGGTACCAAGAGACCCAGTACTTC.

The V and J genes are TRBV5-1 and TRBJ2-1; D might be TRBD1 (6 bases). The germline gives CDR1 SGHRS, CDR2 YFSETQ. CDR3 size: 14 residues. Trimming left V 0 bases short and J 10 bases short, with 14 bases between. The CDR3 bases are TGCGCCAGCAGCTTGGCCGCCACAGGACAGGAGCAGTTCTTC. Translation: CASSLAATGQEQFF.

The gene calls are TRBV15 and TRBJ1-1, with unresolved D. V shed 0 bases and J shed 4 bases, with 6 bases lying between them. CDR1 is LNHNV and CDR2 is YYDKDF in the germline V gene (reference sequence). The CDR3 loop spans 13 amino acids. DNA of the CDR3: TGTGCCACCAGCAGAGATTATCCCACTGAAGCTTTCTTT. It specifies CATSRDYPTEAFF.

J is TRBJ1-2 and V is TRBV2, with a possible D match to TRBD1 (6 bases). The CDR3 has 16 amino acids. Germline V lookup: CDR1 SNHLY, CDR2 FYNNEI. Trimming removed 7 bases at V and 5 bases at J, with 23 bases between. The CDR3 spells CASNAEGGRPLYGYTF. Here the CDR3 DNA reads TGTGCCAGCAATGCCGAGGGGGGCAGGCCCCTTTATGGCTACACCTTC.

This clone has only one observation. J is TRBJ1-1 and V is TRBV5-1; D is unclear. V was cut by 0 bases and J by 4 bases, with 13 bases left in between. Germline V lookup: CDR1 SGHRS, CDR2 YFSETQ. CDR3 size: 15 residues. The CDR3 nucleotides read TGCGCCAGCAGCTTGGCAGTGGGGAGCGGCACTGAAGCTTTCTTT. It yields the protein CASSLAVGSGTEAFF.

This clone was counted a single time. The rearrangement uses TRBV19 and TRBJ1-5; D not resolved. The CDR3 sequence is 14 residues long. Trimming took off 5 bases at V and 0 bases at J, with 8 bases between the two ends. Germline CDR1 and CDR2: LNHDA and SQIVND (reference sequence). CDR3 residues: CASSGETSNQPQHF. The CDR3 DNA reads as TGTGCCAGTAGTGGCGAAACTAGCAATCAGCCCCAGCATTTT.

The CDR3 DNA reads TGCGCCAGCAGCTTGGCCTTGAGTAATGAGCAGTTCTTC. Translation gives CASSLALSNEQFF. The chain recombines TRBV5-1 with TRBJ2-1; D remains ambiguous. The CDR3 is 13 residues long. The V gene lost 0 bases and the J gene lost 7 bases, with 8 bases spanning the gap. The germline V gene has CDR1 SGHRS and CDR2 YFSETQ.

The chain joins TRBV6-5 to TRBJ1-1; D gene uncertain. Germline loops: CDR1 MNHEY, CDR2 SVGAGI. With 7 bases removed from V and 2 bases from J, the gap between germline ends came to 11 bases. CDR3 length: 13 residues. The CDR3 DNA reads TGTGCCAGCATCCAGGTGTACAACACTGAAGCTTTCTTT. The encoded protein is CASIQVYNTEAFF.

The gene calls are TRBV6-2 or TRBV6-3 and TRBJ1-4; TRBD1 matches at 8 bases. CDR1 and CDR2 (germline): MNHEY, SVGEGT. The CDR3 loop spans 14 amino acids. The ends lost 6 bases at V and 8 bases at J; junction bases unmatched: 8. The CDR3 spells CASSKTGVVEKLFF. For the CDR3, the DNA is TGTGCCAGCAGCAAGACAGGGGTGGTGGAAAAACTGTTTTTT.